This T cell receptor beta chain was observed in a study of T cell responses to AZD1222 COVID-19 vaccine. Some clones are missing from TCRdb's copy, which holds only in-frame ones; the method was immunoSEQ multiplex PCR. The table has approximately 130,000 clones, roughly 87% seen once. Germline lookup yields CDR1 KGHSH and CDR2 LQKENI. V lost 0 bases to trimming and J lost 4 bases, with 7 bases between them. The CDR3 loop spans 15 amino acids. Study-level findings and limits: Reportedly, close to half of spike-specific TCRs are directed against unmutated variant regions. With two AZD1222 doses given, Spike-specific TCR breadth and depth both rose.

Concerning this clone: The antigen is not known.

Pooled together were second doses at about 4 or about 12 weeks. V is TRBV18 and J is TRBJ1-6, with a tentative D call TRBD1 (5 bases). Sequencing was performed on peripheral blood, taken 28 days after the second AZD1222 dose. This TCR derives from an adult who received the AZD1222 COVID-19 vaccine. The chain's CDR3 is CASSPPGTYNSPLHF. As DNA, the CDR3 is TGTGCCAGCTCACCACCAGGGACTTATAATTCACCCCTCCACTTT.